The 21 T cell receptor beta chains in this list originate from one sample, sequenced in a study of neurological immune-mediated disorders (dated by TCRdb to 2018 to 2020). The library was obtained by 5' RACE. Sequencing relied on an Illumina HiSeq 2500. In-frame beta chains were kept once TCRdb had trimmed the public reads at Q25 with fastp and called clones with MiXCR. CDR3 protein sequences are deduplicated, and each keeps its most common genes and DNA. Here the sample has about 65,000 distinct CDR3 sequences; 3.5% to 5% occur a single time. Roughly 2.7% of the sample is held by the ten biggest clonotypes. Sequencing used PBMCs. The receptors were gathered from a man aged 45-65 years with multiple sclerosis.

This clonotype came up a few times. V is TRBV10-3 and J is TRBJ2-1; the D gene is possibly TRBD2 (6 bases). The germline gives CDR1 ENHRY, CDR2 SYGVKD. The CDR3 totals 15 residues. Trimming stripped 6 bases from V and 5 bases from J, with 17 bases between. CDR3 nucleotides: TGTGCCATCAGAGCCGGGACTCAGCCTCACAATGAGCAGTTCTTC. Its translation: CAIRAGTQPHNEQFF.

This clonotype was counted many times. CDR3 residues: CSATRDRAYEQYV. DNA for the CDR3: TGCAGTGCGACGAGGGACAGAGCCTACGAGCAGTACGTC. J is TRBJ2-7 and V is TRBV20-1, with 7 bases identical to TRBD1. J gave up 2 bases and V 6 bases, and 7 bases lay outside the gene matches. Germline V gives CDR1 DFQATT, CDR2 SNEGSKA (reference sequence). The CDR3 covers 13 residues.

The sample holds many counts of this clonotype. The gene calls are TRBV5-1 and TRBJ2-5; TRBD1 might be the D (5 bases). The CDR3 is made up of 13 amino acids. Trimming pared 0 bases from V and 3 bases from J, leaving 6 bases between. Germline CDR1 and CDR2: SGHRS and YFSETQ. CDR3 in amino acids: CASSLAREETQYF. Written as DNA, the CDR3 is TGCGCCAGCAGCTTGGCCAGGGAAGAGACCCAGTACTTC.

This clonotype was seen repeatedly, ten times or more. The V and J genes are TRBV9 and TRBJ2-3; 9 nucleotides agree with TRBD2. Germline CDR1 and CDR2: SGDLS and YYNGEE. After removal of 3 bases from V and 5 bases from J, the junction contained 10 bases not matched to a gene. CDR3 length: 16 residues. The CDR3 nucleotides read TGTGCCAGCAGCGCTCCCCAGGCGGGGGGGTTAGATACGCAGTATTTT. This encodes CASSAPQAGGLDTQYF.

This clonotype appeared many times. The chain combines TRBV20-1 with TRBJ2-5; perhaps TRBD2 as D (6 bases). Germline loops: CDR1 DFQATT, CDR2 SNEGSKA (reference sequence). With 5 bases removed from V and 1 base from J, the gap between germline ends came to 14 bases. This CDR3 spans 14 amino acids. The CDR3 loop is CSAALTRSQETQYF. For the CDR3, the DNA is TGCAGTGCTGCCCTGACTAGGTCCCAAGAGACCCAGTACTTC.

This clonotype was recorded at least ten times. The CDR3 nucleotides are TGCGCCAGCAGCATACAGGGGAGCACCGGGGAGCTGTTTTTT. Translation: CASSIQGSTGELFF. The chain joins TRBV5-1 to TRBJ2-2, with 7 bases matching TRBD1. CDR3 length equals 14 residues. The V and J ends lost 4 bases and 4 bases, in that order; junction bases with no gene match: 4. CDR1 SGHRS and CDR2 YFSETQ come from the germline V gene.

This clonotype was detected ten times or more. The chain is built from TRBV11-2 and TRBJ2-3, with 13 bases aligning to TRBD2. The CDR3 extends over 17 amino acids. The germline V gene has CDR1 SGHAT and CDR2 FQNNGV. The J segment lost 2 bases and the V segment lost 4 bases, leaving 6 bases of the junction unmatched. CDR3 protein: CASSSSGTSGITDTQYF. CDR3 nucleotide sequence: TGTGCCAGCAGCTCGTCCGGGACTAGCGGGATCACAGATACGCAGTATTTT.

About this clonotype: Germline and junction disagree at one end, which may indicate a read error. V gene TRBV5-5 combines with J gene TRBJ1-1, with D perhaps matching TRBD1 (6 bases). Germline V gene lookup returns CDR1 SGHKS and CDR2 YYEKEE (reference sequence). The CDR3 is made up of 16 amino acids. CDR3 in amino acids: CANSLVLAGANTEAFF. CDR3 nucleotides: TGTGCCAACAGCTTGGTCTTGGCAGGGGCGAACACAGAAGCTTTCTTT. Full variable domain (remainder filled in from reference TRBV5-5 and TRBJ1-1): DAGVTQSPTHLIKTRGQQVTLRCSPISGHKSVSWYQQVLGQGPQFIFQYYEKEERGRGNFPDRFSARQFPNYSSELNVNALLLGDSALYLCANSLVLAGANTEAFFGQGTRLTVV.

This clonotype was observed at least ten times. The chain couples TRBV6-6 to TRBJ1-1, with 10 positions matching TRBD1. The germline CDR1 and CDR2 sequences are MNHNY and SVGAGI (reference sequence). V shed 6 bases, J shed 2 bases, and the junction held 0 bases outside the gene matches. The CDR3 is 13 amino acids. The CDR3 loop is CASRTGGNTEAFF. As DNA, the CDR3 is TGTGCCAGCAGGACAGGGGGCAACACTGAAGCTTTCTTT.

V and J are TRBV12-3 or TRBV12-4 and TRBJ2-1; the match to TRBD1 covers 9 bases. The CDR3 is 16 residues long. J lost 7 bases, V lost 5 bases, and 12 bases had no gene match. The CDR3 coding sequence is TGTGCCAGCAGTCCGCGGACAGGGGCGGGGACGAATGAGCAGTTCTTC. Amino acid sequence: CASSPRTGAGTNEQFF.

This clonotype has more than one count but fewer than ten. The chain combines TRBV7-6 with TRBJ1-4; D gene unclear. The CDR3 is made up of 14 amino acids. With 0 bases removed from V and 8 bases from J, the gap between germline ends came to 10 bases. The germline CDR1 and CDR2 sequences are SGHVS and FNYEAQ. CDR3 bases: TGTGCCAGCAGCTTAGCCCCACTGACCGAAAAACTGTTTTTT. This gives the protein CASSLAPLTEKLFF.

Many counts were recorded for this clonotype. The V gene is TRBV5-1, the J gene TRBJ1-2; D is possibly TRBD1 (6 bases). This CDR3 contains 13 residues. Germline V lookup: CDR1 SGHRS, CDR2 YFSETQ. With 4 bases removed from V and 7 bases from J, the gap between germline ends came to 14 bases. The chain's CDR3 is CASSEGGLGGYTF. The CDR3 region has the DNA TGCGCCAGCAGCGAAGGGGGGCTTGGTGGCTACACCTTC.

This clonotype was counted ten times or more. V and J are TRBV5-1 and TRBJ1-2; 7 positions agree with TRBD1. The CDR3 sequence is 17 residues long. The V gene's germline CDR1 is SGHRS and CDR2 YFSETQ. V lost 0 bases to trimming and J lost 0 bases; unmatched junction nucleotides: 8. In DNA, the CDR3 is TGCGCCAGCAGCTTGGGTCCAACGACAGGGTCTAACTATGGCTACACCTTC. Protein product: CASSLGPTTGSNYGYTF.

Many counts were recorded for this clonotype. The V gene is TRBV28, the J gene TRBJ2-1, with TRBD2 matching 11 bases. Germline CDR1 reads MDHEN; CDR2 reads SYDVKM. The V and J ends lost 3 bases and 8 bases, in that order; junction bases with no gene match: 6. The CDR3 runs 15 residues. The CDR3, as DNA: TGTGCCAGCAGTTTCGTGACTAGCGGGGCCCATGAGCAGTTCTTC. Translating it yields CASSFVTSGAHEQFF.

This clonotype was seen at least ten times. The chain is built from TRBV25-1 and TRBJ2-5, with D uncertain. Between the trimmed V and J ends, which lost 2 bases and 1 base, there was a span of 11 bases. The germline V gene has CDR1 MGHDK and CDR2 SYGVNS. This CDR3 has 15 residues. The CDR3 is CASSEATASQETQYF. The CDR3 DNA is TGTGCCAGCAGTGAAGCCACCGCCAGCCAAGAGACCCAGTACTTC.

The rearrangement uses TRBV12-3 or TRBV12-4 and TRBJ2-3, with TRBD2 matching 8 bases. The CDR3 consists of 17 residues. V lost 3 bases and J lost 2; bases outside the gene matches: 10. In DNA, the CDR3 is TGTGCCAGCAGTTTTACCGTATTAGCGGGGCTCACAGATACGCAGTATTTT. Residues: CASSFTVLAGLTDTQYF.

This clonotype came up a few times. Relative to the germline gene, one junction end is altered; a read error may explain this. The V call is TRBV7-3, the J call TRBJ1-6; D gene ambiguous. Germline lookup yields CDR1 SGHTA and CDR2 FQGTGA. The CDR3 extends over 11 amino acids. The CDR3 loop reads CASSLPTPLNF. The DNA for the CDR3 is TGTGCCAGCAGCTTACCAACACCCCTCAACTTT. The full variable domain, rest sourced from reference TRBV7-3 and TRBJ1-6, is GAGVSQTPSNKVTEKGKYVELRCDPISGHTALYWYRQSLGQGPEFLIYFQGTGAADDSGLPNDRFFAVRPEGSVSTLKIQRTERGDSAVYLCASSLPTPLNFGNGTRLTVT.

This clonotype was recorded at least ten times. This chain joins TRBV7-9 and TRBJ2-1; D is uncertain. Deletions cut 5 bases from V and 4 bases from J, with 18 bases between. CDR3 size: 16 residues. CDR1 and CDR2 from the germline V gene are SEHNR and FQNEAQ (reference sequence). The CDR3 nucleotides read TGTGCCAGCAGCCCGCCGGTCGCAGGCCCATACAATGAGCAGTTCTTC. Amino acids: CASSPPVAGPYNEQFF. The entire variable domain, with the rest obtained from reference TRBV7-9 and TRBJ2-1, is as follows: DTGVSQNPRHKITKRGQNVTFRCDPISEHNRLYWYRQTLGQGPEFLTYFQNEAQLEKSRLLSDRFSAERPKGSFSTLEIQRTEQGDSAMYLCASSPPVAGPYNEQFFGPGTRLTVL.

This clonotype was counted a few times. This sequence may be a read error, since a much larger clone differs from it by one base. The chain couples TRBV20-1 to TRBJ2-3, with 9 positions matching TRBD2. Germline lookup yields CDR1 DFQATT and CDR2 SNEGSKA (reference sequence). The ends lost 5 bases at V and 1 base at J; junction bases unmatched: 7. The CDR3 sequence is 15 residues long. DNA for the CDR3: TGCAGTGCTGGAGTTGTAGCGGGGGGCACAGATACGCAGTATTTT. Its translation is CSAGVVAGGTDTQYF.

This clonotype was recorded many times. The rearrangement links TRBV5-1 to TRBJ2-7; TRBD1 matches 11 bases. Germline CDR1 and CDR2: SGHRS and YFSETQ. This CDR3 comprises 14 residues. V trimming: 0 bases; J trimming: 6 bases; junction bases outside the gene matches: 2. The DNA for the CDR3 is TGCGCCAGCAGCTTGGACGGACAGGGGGCCGAGCAGTACTTC. Translation gives CASSLDGQGAEQYF.

This clonotype came up many times. The chain recombines TRBV2 with TRBJ2-5, with TRBD2 identical over 7 bases. The length of the CDR3 is 14 residues. Trimming cost V 6 bases and J 5 bases; bases outside gene matches: 9. Germline-derived CDR1 and CDR2 are SNHLY and FYNNEI. The CDR3 bases are TGTGCCAGCAGGCTCCGGGACGGGGGGGAGACCCAGTACTTC. Protein product: CASRLRDGGETQYF.